The rows below give T cell receptor beta chains drawn from one sample of a study of beta chain features in type 1 diabetes. The method was immunoSEQ multiplex PCR; TCRdb's version includes in-frame clones alone and lacks a portion of them. Among about 270,000 clones listed, around 15% were seen once. The sequenced sample consisted of naive CD4+ T cells from blood. These receptors all stem from a man aged 25 to 40 with type 1 diabetes. CDR3s include the opening cysteine and the closing phenylalanine or tryptophan. The order of the fields is V gene, CDR3 length, CDR3 protein.

v_gene: TRBV28; len: 16; CDR3aa: CASSSFSGTLSYEQYF
v_gene: TRBV5-1; len: 12; CDR3aa: CASRQALNEQFF
v_gene: TRBV28; len: 15; CDR3aa: CASNFQGKNYNEQFF
v_gene: TRBV25-1; len: 16; CDR3aa: CASSPPGTSGRETQYF
v_gene: TRBV28; len: 16; CDR3aa: CASPPPGSGSSYEQYF
v_gene: TRBV28; len: 17; CDR3aa: CASTHKRRGGSYNEQFF
v_gene: TRBV4-3; len: 14; CDR3aa: CASSPAGLYNEQFF
v_gene: TRBV30; len: 14; CDR3aa: CAWSVVGGKNIQYF
v_gene: TRBV7-9; len: 14; CDR3aa: CASSFPGGTDTQYF
v_gene: TRBV4-3; len: 14; CDR3aa: CASRREPDTGELFF
v_gene: TRBV5-1; len: 15; CDR3aa: CASSLDGLSNQPQHF
v_gene: TRBV25-1; len: 16; CDR3aa: CASSESLRDRNNEQFF
v_gene: TRBV28; len: 15; CDR3aa: CASSSGGMVKNIQYF
v_gene: TRBV7-9; len: 17; CDR3aa: CASSLVSAGKGANVLTF
v_gene: TRBV14; len: 17; CDR3aa: CASSPGTSGRAGETQYF
v_gene: TRBV9; len: 13; CDR3aa: CASSVGLVETQYF
v_gene: TRBV9; len: 14; CDR3aa: CASTRSGIYNEQFF
v_gene: TRBV29-1; len: 14; CDR3aa: CSVEAGVLLNTQYF
v_gene: TRBV5-6; len: 14; CDR3aa: CASSFSNSNYGYTF
v_gene: TRBV27; len: 14; CDR3aa: CASSITTGPYEQYF
v_gene: TRBV28; len: 10; CDR3aa: CASSRETQYF
v_gene: TRBV18; len: 15; CDR3aa: CASSPPELAKNIQYF
v_gene: TRBV6-1; len: 13; CDR3aa: CAIGANSYNEQFF
v_gene: TRBV28; len: 13; CDR3aa: CATRVSGYNEQFF
v_gene: TRBV6-5; len: 14; CDR3aa: CASSRTASTDTQYF
v_gene: TRBV5-4; len: 14; CDR3aa: CASSSGDSPYGYTF
v_gene: TRBV6-6; len: 14; CDR3aa: CASSAPGLAHEQYF
v_gene: TRBV5-1; len: 15; CDR3aa: CASKSGLGLAYEQYF